A few counts support the clone carrying this T cell receptor beta chain. TCRdb keeps only in-frame clones here, not all; method: immunoSEQ multiplex PCR. The sample consists of about 120,000 clones, 81% of them appearing once. These data belong to a study of blood T cell repertoires in COVID-19. Overall study context: PBMCs, B-cell-depleted T cells, or T cells were the source of the cDNA or gDNA that made up the material.

Germline V gene data show CDR1 as SGHTA and CDR2 as FQGNSA. V lost 0 bases and J lost 5; bases outside the gene matches: 5. The CDR3 extends over 16 amino acids. Sequencing used peripheral blood. This chain links TRBV7-2 with TRBJ1-5, with 9 bases lining up with TRBD1. The TCR originated in a human donor in a cohort sampled during active COVID-19. The CDR3 sequence is CASSLASGQGYQPQHF. The CDR3 bases are TGTGCCAGCAGCTTAGCTTCAGGACAGGGGTATCAGCCCCAGCATTTT.